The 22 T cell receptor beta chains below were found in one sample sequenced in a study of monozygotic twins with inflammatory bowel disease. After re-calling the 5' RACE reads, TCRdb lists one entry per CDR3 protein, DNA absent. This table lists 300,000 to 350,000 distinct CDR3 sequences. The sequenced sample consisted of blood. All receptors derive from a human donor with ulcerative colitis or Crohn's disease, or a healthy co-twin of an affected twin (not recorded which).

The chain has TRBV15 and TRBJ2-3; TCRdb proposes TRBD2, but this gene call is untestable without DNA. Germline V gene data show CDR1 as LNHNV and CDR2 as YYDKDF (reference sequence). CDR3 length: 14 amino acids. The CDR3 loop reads CATSMGLKTDTQYF.

The CDR3 sequence: CASSSLAGPNEQFF. The chain joins TRBV5-1 to TRBJ2-1; as DNA is missing, the TRBD2 call by TCRdb cannot be tested. Germline V lookup: CDR1 SGHRS, CDR2 YFSETQ. This CDR3 spans 14 amino acids.

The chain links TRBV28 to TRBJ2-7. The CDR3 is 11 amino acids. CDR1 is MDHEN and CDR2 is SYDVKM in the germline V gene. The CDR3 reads CASRTIDEQYF. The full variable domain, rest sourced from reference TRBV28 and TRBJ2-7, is DVKVTQSSRYLVKRTGEKVFLECVQDMDHENMFWYRQDPGLGLRLIYFSYDVKMKEKGDIPEGYSVSREKKERFSLILESASTNQTSMYLCASRTIDEQYFGPGTRLTVT.

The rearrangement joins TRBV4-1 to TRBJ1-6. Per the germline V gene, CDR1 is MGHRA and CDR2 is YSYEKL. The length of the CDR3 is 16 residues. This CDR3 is CASSQEGGDMDSPLHF.

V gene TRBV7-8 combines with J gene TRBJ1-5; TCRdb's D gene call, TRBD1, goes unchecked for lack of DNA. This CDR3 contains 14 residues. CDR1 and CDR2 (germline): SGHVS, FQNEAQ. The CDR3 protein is CASSLAQGNAPQHF.

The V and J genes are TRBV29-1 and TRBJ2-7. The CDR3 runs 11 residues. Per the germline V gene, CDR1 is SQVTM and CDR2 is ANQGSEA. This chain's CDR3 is CSVEDSYEQYF.

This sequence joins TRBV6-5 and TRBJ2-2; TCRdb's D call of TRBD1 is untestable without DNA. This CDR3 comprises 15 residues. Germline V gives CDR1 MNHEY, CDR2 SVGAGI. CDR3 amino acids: CASSYNRGYSGELFF.

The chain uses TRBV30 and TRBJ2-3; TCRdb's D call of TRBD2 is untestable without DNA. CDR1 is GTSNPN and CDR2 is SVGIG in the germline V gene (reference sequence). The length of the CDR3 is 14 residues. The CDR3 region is CAWSVGLPEDTQYF.

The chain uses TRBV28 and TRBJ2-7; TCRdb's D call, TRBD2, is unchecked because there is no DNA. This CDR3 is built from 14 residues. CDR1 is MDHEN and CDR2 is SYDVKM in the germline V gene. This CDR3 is CASSSTGTSYEQYF.

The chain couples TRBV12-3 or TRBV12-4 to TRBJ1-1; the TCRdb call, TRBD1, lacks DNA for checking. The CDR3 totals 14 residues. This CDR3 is CASTYWGGNTEAFF.

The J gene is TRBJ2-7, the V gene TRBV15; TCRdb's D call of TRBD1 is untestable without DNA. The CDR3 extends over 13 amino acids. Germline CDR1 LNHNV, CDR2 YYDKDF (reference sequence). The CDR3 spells CATSNSDMYEQYF.

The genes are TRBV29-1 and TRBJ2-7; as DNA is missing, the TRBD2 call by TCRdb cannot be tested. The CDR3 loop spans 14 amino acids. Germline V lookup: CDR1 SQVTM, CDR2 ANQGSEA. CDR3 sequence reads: CSVKGGVGTYEQYF.

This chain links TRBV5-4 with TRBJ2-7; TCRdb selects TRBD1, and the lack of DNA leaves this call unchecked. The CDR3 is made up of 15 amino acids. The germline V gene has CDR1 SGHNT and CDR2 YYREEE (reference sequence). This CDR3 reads CASSPRPGQTYEQYF. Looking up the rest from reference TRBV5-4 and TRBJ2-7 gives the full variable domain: ETGVTQSPTHLIKTRGQQVTLRCSSQSGHNTVSWYQQALGQGPQFIFQYYREEENGRGNFPPRFSGLQFPNYSSELNVNALELDDSALYLCASSPRPGQTYEQYFGPGTRLTVT.

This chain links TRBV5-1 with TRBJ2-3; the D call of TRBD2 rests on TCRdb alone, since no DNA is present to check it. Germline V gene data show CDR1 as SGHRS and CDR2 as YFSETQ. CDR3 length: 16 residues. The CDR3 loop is CASSYASMARTDTQYF.

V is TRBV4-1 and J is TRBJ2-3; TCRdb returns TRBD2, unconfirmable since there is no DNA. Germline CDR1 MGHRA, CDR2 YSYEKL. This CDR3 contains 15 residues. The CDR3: CASSQTGTGPDTQYF.

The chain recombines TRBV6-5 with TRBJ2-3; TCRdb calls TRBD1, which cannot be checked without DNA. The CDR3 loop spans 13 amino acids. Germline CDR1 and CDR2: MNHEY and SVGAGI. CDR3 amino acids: CASSYGGTDTQYF.

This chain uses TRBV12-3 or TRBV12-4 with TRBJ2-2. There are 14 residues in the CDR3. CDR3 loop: CANFRPGTTGELFF.

The CDR3: CASSSSGGSSYEQYF. The rearrangement links TRBV5-1 to TRBJ2-7; no DNA is available, so the TRBD2 call from TCRdb remains unchecked. The CDR3 is made up of 15 amino acids. Germline V lookup: CDR1 SGHRS, CDR2 YFSETQ.

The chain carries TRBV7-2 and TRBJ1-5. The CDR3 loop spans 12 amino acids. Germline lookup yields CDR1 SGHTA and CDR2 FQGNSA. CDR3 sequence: CASSSSGEPQHF.

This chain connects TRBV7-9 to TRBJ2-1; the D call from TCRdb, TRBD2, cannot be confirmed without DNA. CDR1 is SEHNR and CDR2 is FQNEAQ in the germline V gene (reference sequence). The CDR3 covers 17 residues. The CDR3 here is CASSLHGGTSSYNEQFF.

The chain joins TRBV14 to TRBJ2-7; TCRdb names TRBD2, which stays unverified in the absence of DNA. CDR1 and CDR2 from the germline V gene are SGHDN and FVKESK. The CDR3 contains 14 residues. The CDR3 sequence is CASSQSGLHYEQYF.

The chain's CDR3 is CASSQLSGRAFNYEQYF. The chain carries TRBV4-1 and TRBJ2-7; TCRdb outputs TRBD2, but without DNA this stays unchecked. The CDR3 loop spans 17 amino acids. Looked up from germline, CDR1 is MGHRA and CDR2 is YSYEKL.